Each of the 20 T cell receptor beta chains below was sequenced from the same sample in a study of blood T cells in healthy people across ages (dated by TCRdb to about 2015). The library was prepared using 5' RACE. Instrument on record: Illumina HiSeq 2500. A second PCR of roughly 7 to 12 cycles was run with a J-beta primer mix and a sample-barcoded 5' primer. TCRdb took the public reads, trimmed them with fastp at Q25, ran MiXCR for clone calling and kept in-frame beta chains. When rows share a CDR3 protein, they turn into one entry using the most common DNA and genes. The sample table shows around 1.5 million distinct CDR3 sequences, and roughly 59% are seen once. The ten largest clones represent more than 6% of the sample. The sample was blood. The source of these receptors is a man aged 18 to 29 in good health.

The chain is built from TRBV6-1 and TRBJ2-1, with TRBD2 identical over 7 bases. CDR1 MNHNS and CDR2 SASEGT come from the germline V gene. After removal of 5 bases from V and 4 bases from J, the junction contained 2 bases not matched to a gene. This CDR3 has 13 amino acids. In nucleotides, the CDR3 is TGTGCCAGCAGTAGGGACTATTACAATGAGCAGTTCTTC. Residues: CASSRDYYNEQFF.

About this clonotype itself: The junction and the germline gene differ at one end; a read error may be behind it. V gene TRBV27 combines with J gene TRBJ2-7, with 10 nucleotides matching TRBD2. This CDR3 has 15 residues. In germline, CDR1 is MNHEY, CDR2 SMNVEV (reference sequence). CDR3 nucleotide sequence: TGTGCCAGCAGTTTATCACCTAGCGGGAGTTACGAGCAGTGCTTC. It is translated as CASSLSPSGSYEQCF.

The sample holds one count of this clonotype. V is TRBV7-6 and J is TRBJ2-2; D ambiguous. V was cut by 5 bases and J by 4 bases, with 8 bases left in between. CDR1 and CDR2 from the germline V gene are SGHVS and FNYEAQ. The CDR3 contains 13 residues. DNA for the CDR3: TGTGCCAGCAGCAAGACCGGCACCGGGGAGCTGTTTTTT. Amino acids: CASSKTGTGELFF.

The V and J genes are TRBV5-1 and TRBJ2-4, with no clear D. CDR1 and CDR2 (germline): SGHRS, YFSETQ. CDR3 length equals 14 residues. Trimming pared 4 bases from V and 1 base from J, leaving 9 bases between. The CDR3: CASSKDLAKNIQYF. CDR3 bases: TGCGCCAGCAGCAAGGACCTGGCCAAAAACATTCAGTACTTC.

V usage is TRBV5-1 and J usage is TRBJ2-3, with D maybe TRBD1 (6 bases). Germline loops: CDR1 SGHRS, CDR2 YFSETQ. CDR3 length: 14 residues. The V and J ends lost 0 bases and 4 bases respectively, with 9 bases between them. The CDR3 loop is CASSLDTGPDTQYF. DNA for the CDR3: TGCGCCAGCAGCTTGGACACAGGGCCAGATACGCAGTATTTT. Looking up the rest from reference TRBV5-1 and TRBJ2-3 gives the full variable domain: KAGVTQTPRYLIKTRGQQVTLSCSPISGHRSVSWYQQTPGQGLQFLFEYFSETQRNKGNFPGRFSGRQFSNSRSEMNVSTLELGDSALYLCASSLDTGPDTQYFGPGTRLTVL.

V is TRBV4-1 and J is TRBJ2-5, with TRBD1 matching 7 bases. The V gene's germline CDR1 is MGHRA and CDR2 YSYEKL. CDR3 length equals 15 residues. V dropped 4 bases and J dropped 0; count of bases not matched to a gene: 5. This chain's CDR3 is CASSPTDRNQETQYF. The CDR3 bases are TGCGCCAGCAGCCCAACGGACAGGAACCAAGAGACCCAGTACTTC.

The sample holds a few counts of this clonotype. The chain is built from TRBV4-1 and TRBJ2-7; 8 nucleotides match TRBD2. The CDR3 is 15 amino acids. Germline CDR1 is MGHRA and CDR2 is YSYEKL. Germline trimming cut 1 base from V and 0 bases from J; bases unmatched to any gene: 2. The CDR3 loop is CASSQAGGLSYEQYF. The CDR3 nucleotides read TGCGCCAGCAGCCAAGCGGGGGGGCTCTCCTACGAGCAGTACTTC.

This clonotype was counted once. V and J are TRBV12-3 or TRBV12-4 and TRBJ1-1, with a possible D match to TRBD1 (5 bases). V lost 7 bases, J lost 3 bases, and 12 bases lay in between. The CDR3 consists of 13 residues. Here the CDR3 DNA reads TGTGCCAGCATGGCAATCAGGGACACTGAAGCTTTCTTT. This codes for CASMAIRDTEAFF.

This clonotype was seen a few times. The V gene is TRBV20-1, the J gene TRBJ2-7, with 8 bases fitting TRBD2. This CDR3 is built from 14 residues. The germline V gene has CDR1 DFQATT and CDR2 SNEGSKA (reference sequence). V dropped 5 bases and J dropped 2; count of bases not matched to a gene: 8. The CDR3 reads CSARRSGEPYEQYF. The CDR3 nucleotides read TGCAGTGCTCGTCGTAGCGGGGAACCCTACGAGCAGTACTTC.

The gene calls are TRBV6-5 and TRBJ2-3; D not certain. Per germline, CDR1 MNHEY and CDR2 SVGAGI. V lost 6 bases and J lost 6, with 16 bases in between. The CDR3 is 14 residues long. The CDR3 DNA reads as TGTGCCAGCAGCCCAACCTTATCATCCGATACGCAGTATTTT. Translated, it gives CASSPTLSSDTQYF.

This clonotype was detected only a few times. The chain recombines TRBV29-1 with TRBJ2-7; tentatively, D is TRBD2 (5 bases). This CDR3 has 12 amino acids. Trimming pared 1 base from V and 8 bases from J, leaving 12 bases between. Germline V lookup: CDR1 SQVTM, CDR2 ANQGSEA. The CDR3 is CSVEVRGMKQYF. The DNA of the CDR3 is TGCAGCGTTGAAGTGAGAGGGATGAAGCAGTACTTC.

This clonotype occurred a few times. The rearrangement links TRBV7-2 to TRBJ2-1, with 9 nucleotides matching TRBD2. The CDR3 is 14 amino acids. V was clipped by 2 bases and J by 10 bases; unmatched bases: 6. Germline CDR1 and CDR2: SGHTA and FQGNSA. The CDR3 reads CASSLKGLAKEQFF. DNA for the CDR3: TGTGCCAGCAGCTTAAAAGGACTAGCGAAGGAGCAGTTCTTC.

This clonotype has a handful of counts. V and J are TRBV6-2 or TRBV6-3 and TRBJ2-5; TRBD1 agrees at 7 bases. Per the germline V gene, CDR1 is MNHEY and CDR2 is SVGEGT. V trimming: 0 bases; J trimming: 2 bases; junction bases outside the gene matches: 3. The CDR3 runs to 15 residues. The CDR3 DNA reads as TGTGCCAGCAGTTACTCTTCGGGACAGCAAGAGACCCAGTACTTC. This codes for CASSYSSGQQETQYF.

There are a few counts of this clonotype. This sequence joins TRBV5-6 and TRBJ1-5; D ambiguous. Trimming cost V 0 bases and J 0 bases, with 13 bases left between them. Germline V CDR1 and CDR2: SGHDT, YYEEEE. CDR3 length: 17 amino acids. DNA of the CDR3: TGTGCCAGCAGCTTGGCCGGATCGAAGTATAGCAATCAGCCCCAGCATTTT. It specifies CASSLAGSKYSNQPQHF.

V usage is TRBV4-1 and J usage is TRBJ2-6, with a tentative D call TRBD1 (5 bases). Trimming removed 3 bases from V and 3 bases from J, with 9 bases in between. The V gene's germline CDR1 is MGHRA and CDR2 YSYEKL. The CDR3 covers 15 residues. The CDR3, as DNA: TGCGCCAGCAGCCACAGGGCGGTTGGGGCCAACGTCCTGACTTTC. Protein product: CASSHRAVGANVLTF.

The chain employs TRBV4-3 and TRBJ2-1, with D perhaps TRBD1 (5 bases). The length of the CDR3 is 15 residues. Germline-derived CDR1 and CDR2 are LGHNA and YSLEER. Trimming removed 0 bases from V and 9 bases from J, with 15 bases in between. The CDR3 sequence: CASSQERGPITEQFF. In DNA form, the CDR3 reads TGCGCCAGCAGCCAAGAAAGGGGTCCAATTACTGAGCAGTTCTTC.

The chain is built from TRBV13 and TRBJ2-3; 14 bases are a match to TRBD2. CDR1 and CDR2 from the germline V gene are PRHDT and FYEKMQ (reference sequence). With 3 bases clipped from V and 6 bases from J, the junction kept 5 bases outside the gene matches. CDR3 length: 16 amino acids. CDR3 sequence: CASSFGTSGSGDTQYF. The CDR3 bases are TGTGCCAGCAGCTTCGGGACTAGCGGGAGTGGTGATACGCAGTATTTT.

J is TRBJ1-6 and V is TRBV20-1, with 7 bases that match TRBD1. This CDR3 region has 14 residues. CDR1 DFQATT and CDR2 SNEGSKA come from the germline V gene (reference sequence). After removal of 6 bases from V and 6 bases from J, the junction contained 8 bases not matched to a gene. The CDR3 nucleotides are TGCAGTGCGGCCGGGGACAGTAGTAATTCACCCCTCCACTTT. Its protein product is CSAAGDSSNSPLHF.

The J gene is TRBJ1-2, the V gene TRBV12-3 or TRBV12-4; 8 nucleotides line up with TRBD1. Unmatched junction bases numbered 8, after V lost 7 bases and J lost 4 bases. CDR3 length: 14 residues. The DNA for the CDR3 is TGTGCCAGCACCTACGGACAGGGTGGCTATGGCTACACCTTC. Protein sequence: CASTYGQGGYGYTF.

The genes are TRBV11-2 and TRBJ2-7; 7 bases align to TRBD2. CDR1 is SGHAT, CDR2 FQNNGV, per germline. This CDR3 is built from 16 residues. Trimming cost V 1 base and J 2 bases; bases outside gene matches: 8. This CDR3 is CASSLGTGGWTYEQYF. The DNA of the CDR3 is TGTGCCAGCAGCTTAGGAACGGGGGGATGGACCTACGAGCAGTACTTC.